These 10 T cell receptor beta chains originate from one sample sequenced in a study of blood T cells in healthy people across ages. It was with a sample-barcoded 5' primer and a J-beta primer mix that a second PCR of roughly 6 to 12 cycles was run. From the 5' RACE reads, TCRdb called clonotypes with MiXCR, one entry per CDR3 protein. The sample has roughly 1,700,000 distinct CDR3 sequences, under 30% seen once; the top ten hold 6.5% to 8.5%. Sequencing was carried out using blood. These receptors all come from a woman aged 25 to 45 in good health.

This clonotype has a handful of counts. The chain employs TRBV4-3 and TRBJ1-4, with 7 bases lining up with TRBD1. V trimming: 4 bases; J trimming: 7 bases; junction bases outside the gene matches: 6. CDR1 LGHNA and CDR2 YSLEER come from the germline V gene. The CDR3 is 14 residues long. In DNA form, the CDR3 reads TGCGCCAGCAGCCGACAGGGCATAAGTGAAAAACTGTTTTTT. Its translation: CASSRQGISEKLFF.

This clonotype has a count of ten or more. The V gene is TRBV7-6, the J gene TRBJ2-7; 10 nucleotides align to TRBD1. The V segment lost 5 bases and the J segment 5 bases; nucleotides outside the gene matches: 6. CDR1 SGHVS and CDR2 FNYEAQ come from the germline V gene. The CDR3 extends over 14 amino acids. CDR3 DNA sequence: TGTGCCAGCAGCCGGGACAGGGGTTTGGACGAGCAGTACTTC. This encodes CASSRDRGLDEQYF. Full variable domain (outside the CDR3, taken from reference TRBV7-6 and TRBJ2-7): GAGVSQSPRYKVTKRGQDVALRCDPISGHVSLYWYRQALGQGPEFLTYFNYEAQQDKSGLPNDRFSAERPEGSISTLTIQRTEQRDSAMYRCASSRDRGLDEQYFGPGTRLTVT.

CDR3 in amino acids: CSAREPGQAYNEQFF. In DNA, the CDR3 is TGCAGTGCTAGAGAGCCGGGACAGGCTTACAATGAGCAGTTCTTC. V and J are TRBV20-1 and TRBJ2-1; 8 bases fit TRBD1. Germline CDR1 reads DFQATT; CDR2 reads SNEGSKA (reference sequence). With 0 bases clipped from V and 4 bases from J, the junction kept 5 bases outside the gene matches. This CDR3 has 15 residues.

This clonotype was found a few times. This chain links TRBV20-1 with TRBJ1-5; 10 bases are a match to TRBD1. With V trimmed by 0 bases and J by 7 bases, 6 bases remained unmatched. This CDR3 spans 15 amino acids. Germline CDR1 DFQATT, CDR2 SNEGSKA (reference sequence). CDR3: CSARDLRDRGQPQHF. The CDR3 bases are TGCAGTGCTAGAGATCTCAGGGACAGGGGCCAGCCCCAGCATTTT.

As concerns this clonotype: A read error is possible here, since a much larger clone lies one base away. The chain combines TRBV7-9 with TRBJ2-3, with 8 bases lining up with TRBD1. Trimming cost V 3 bases and J 5 bases; bases outside gene matches: 1. The CDR3 covers 13 residues. The germline gives CDR1 SEHNR, CDR2 FQNEAQ (reference sequence). CDR3 sequence: CASSFTGGDTQYF. For the CDR3, the DNA is TGTGCCAGCAGCTTTACAGGGGGAGATACGCAGTATTTT.

The table lists this clonotype with a few counts. The chain uses TRBV6-6 and TRBJ1-1; D is undetermined. The V gene lost 2 bases and the J gene lost 3 bases, with 10 bases spanning the gap. The CDR3 sequence is 14 residues long. Germline V lookup: CDR1 MNHNY, CDR2 SVGAGI (reference sequence). CDR3 loop: CASSYAPMDTEAFF. The DNA of the CDR3 is TGTGCCAGCAGTTACGCGCCCATGGACACTGAAGCTTTCTTT.

The CDR3 DNA sequence: TGCAGTGCTAGAACCCCTGGCTCTAGCACAGATACGCAGTATTTT. It codes for CSARTPGSSTDTQYF. V and J are TRBV20-1 and TRBJ2-3; D is unclear. The CDR3 is 15 residues long. Between the trimmed V and J ends, which lost 2 bases and 0 bases, there was a span of 12 bases. Per germline, CDR1 DFQATT and CDR2 SNEGSKA (reference sequence).

The V gene is TRBV5-1, the J gene TRBJ2-3; 12 bases map to TRBD2. V was clipped by 4 bases and J by 3 bases; unmatched bases: 6. Germline CDR1 reads SGHRS; CDR2 reads YFSETQ. This CDR3 spans 16 amino acids. The CDR3 spells CASSTASGGGTDTQYF. CDR3 DNA sequence: TGCGCCAGCAGCACCGCTAGCGGGGGGGGGACAGATACGCAGTATTTT.

This clonotype was seen many times. The chain joins TRBV28 to TRBJ1-5; D remains unclear. CDR1 is MDHEN and CDR2 is SYDVKM in the germline V gene. Trimming removed 4 bases at V and 0 bases at J, with 7 bases between. The CDR3 consists of 14 residues. The CDR3 loop is CASSSPGSNQPQHF. The CDR3 DNA sequence: TGTGCCAGCAGTTCACCAGGTAGCAATCAGCCCCAGCATTTT.

In regard to this clonotype: One junction end does not reproduce the germline sequence, and a read error may be involved. The gene calls are TRBV7-9 and TRBJ2-2, with 10 bases that match TRBD1. Germline V gives CDR1 SEHNR, CDR2 FQNEAQ (reference sequence). This CDR3 region has 15 residues. The CDR3 is CASSTGTGDTGERFF. For the CDR3, the DNA is TGTGCCAGTTCAACCGGGACAGGGGATACCGGGGAGCGGTTTTTT. Variable domain in full (rest from reference TRBV7-9 and TRBJ2-2): DTGVSQNPRHKITKRGQNVTFRCDPISEHNRLYWYRQTLGQGPEFLTYFQNEAQLEKSRLLSDRFSAERPKGSFSTLEIQRTEQGDSAMYLCASSTGTGDTGERFFGEGSRLTVL.